In this sample, the clone carrying this TCR beta chain turned up many times. What it binds is unknown. These data come from a study of T cells after yellow fever vaccination. Across the study: With SMART-Seq v4 Ultra Low Input, the fractions containing low cell numbers were prepared.

Notes on the study in general: Clonotypes found in both CD4 and CD8 compartments made up a small share. Clones from primary vaccination mostly reappeared after the booster (around 96% CD4, less than 90% CD8).

Germline CDR1 SGHDT, CDR2 YYEEEE. The CDR3 is made up of 20 amino acids. The trim removed 4 bases at V and 4 bases at J, leaving 14 bases unmatched. TCRdb re-derived calls from the 5' RACE reads in MiXCR, one entry per CDR3 protein. The sample consists of 250,000 to 350,000 distinct CDR3 sequences, around 10% of them appearing once. This chain uses TRBV5-6 with TRBJ2-6; 13 bases fit TRBD2. The sequencing used CD4+ T cells sorted from PBMCs, collected 5 days after the yellow fever booster vaccination. The TCR sequence derives from a man aged 18-30 years who received the YFV17D yellow fever vaccine. CDR3 coding DNA: TGTGCCAGCAGCCGCACCCTACTAGCGGGGGGGAGCTCCGGGGCCAACGTCCTGACTTTC. It translates to CASSRTLLAGGSSGANVLTF.